Below, 7 T cell receptor beta chains from the same sample are listed, as sequenced in a study of beta chain features in type 1 diabetes (dated by TCRdb to the late 2010s). Library preparation was by the immunoSEQ multiplex PCR assay. The High Capacity cDNA Reverse Transcription Kit was used to reverse transcribe all of the isolated RNA, meaning that expressed TCRB transcripts were what got sequenced. TCRdb provides this immuneACCESS table in a form limited to in-frame rearrangements. Some clones are lacking; in checked studies, under half of them reflect an unresolved V gene, and why the rest are absent is not known. The table for this sample lists about 340,000 clones; roughly 13% of them were counted only once. The ten largest make up roughly 0.015% of the sample. Their specific antigens are unknown. What the study reported, not specific to this receptor: Type 1 diabetes patients showed a moderate but significant shortening of TCRB CDR3 length in all four CD4+ subsets.

Sequenced material: naive CD4+ T cells from blood. The sample's cell subset or site label is to be understood as: true naive CD4+ T cells. Source of these receptors: a young woman with type 1 diabetes.

This clone was seen only a few times. The chain links TRBV7-9 to TRBJ2-7, with 13 bases fitting TRBD2. Looked up from germline, CDR1 is SEHNR and CDR2 is FQNEAQ (reference sequence). The CDR3 contains 16 residues. V shed 5 bases and J 0 bases; nucleotides not matched to a gene: 4. CDR3 sequence reads: CASSLGTSGDSYEQYF. As DNA, the CDR3 is TGTGCCAGCAGCCTGGGGACTAGCGGGGACTCCTACGAGCAGTACTTC. The full variable domain, with the rest looked up from reference TRBV7-9 and TRBJ2-7, is DTGVSQNPRHKITKRGQNVTFRCDPISEHNRLYWYRQTLGQGPEFLTYFQNEAQLEKSRLLSDRFSAERPKGSFSTLEIQRTEQGDSAMYLCASSLGTSGDSYEQYFGPGTRLTVT.

The chain couples TRBV7-2 to TRBJ2-3; TRBD2 aligns across 8 bases. The germline CDR1 and CDR2 sequences are SGHTA and FQGNSA. CDR3 length: 17 amino acids. J lost 2 bases, V lost 1 base, and 8 bases had no gene match. CDR3 nucleotide sequence: TGTGCCAGCAGCTTAGGACTGACTAGCGACTTCACAGATACGCAGTATTTT. Its protein product is CASSLGLTSDFTDTQYF. Variable domain in full (rest from reference TRBV7-2 and TRBJ2-3): GAGVSQSPSNKVTEKGKDVELRCDPISGHTALYWYRQSLGQGLEFLIYFQGNSAPDKSGLPSDRFSAERTGGSVSTLTIQRTQQEDSAVYLCASSLGLTSDFTDTQYFGPGTRLTVL.

This clone was picked up a small number of times. This chain joins TRBV20-1 and TRBJ2-2; D uncertain. CDR3 length: 11 amino acids. The germline V and J ends were trimmed by 6 bases and 5 bases, with 7 bases remaining between them. Germline CDR1 and CDR2: DFQATT and SNEGSKA (reference sequence). CDR3 DNA sequence: TGCAGTGCCGACTTAACCGGGGAGCTGTTTTTT. Its protein product is CSADLTGELFF.

The chain carries TRBV5-4 and TRBJ2-3, with TRBD2 identical over 7 bases. The V segment lost 0 bases and the J segment 6 bases; nucleotides outside the gene matches: 7. Germline-derived CDR1 and CDR2 are SGHNT and YYREEE (reference sequence). CDR3 size: 15 residues. CDR3 sequence (DNA): TGTGCCAGCAGCTTGGCCTTGGCTAGCGGTGATACGCAGTATTTT. It encodes CASSLALASGDTQYF.

The V call is TRBV5-4, the J call TRBJ1-2; a possible D gene is TRBD1 (5 bases). The CDR3 contains 16 residues. Trimming shortened V by 5 bases and J by 7 bases, and 24 bases separated the two germline ends. CDR1 and CDR2 from the germline V gene are SGHNT and YYREEE (reference sequence). CDR3 sequence: CASRGGFGTAPSGYTF. The CDR3 DNA reads as TGTGCCAGCAGGGGAGGCTTCGGGACCGCCCCATCTGGCTACACCTTC.

This clone has only a few counts. The rearrangement joins TRBV29-1 to TRBJ2-1, with TRBD2 matching 8 bases. Per the germline V gene, CDR1 is SQVTM and CDR2 is ANQGSEA. The CDR3 spans 13 residues. The V gene end was trimmed by 6 bases and the J gene end by 9 bases; junction bases not matched to a gene: 10. CDR3 DNA: TGCAGCGTCGCCCGGGGACTAGTTCGTGAGCAGTTCTTC. It specifies CSVARGLVREQFF.

The J gene is TRBJ1-2, the V gene TRBV6-5, with 8 bases aligning to TRBD1. The CDR3 has 14 amino acids. V dropped 6 bases and J dropped 4; count of bases not matched to a gene: 7. Germline-derived CDR1 and CDR2 are MNHEY and SVGAGI. CDR3 in DNA: TGTGCCAGCAGGCCCGCCGGACAGGGCTATGGCTACACCTTC. Residues: CASRPAGQGYGYTF.